The next 14 T cell receptor beta chains were all read from a single sample in a study of blood T cell repertoires in COVID-19. Generated by immunoSEQ multiplex PCR, the TCRdb table keeps only in-frame clones and is missing some. Here the sample spans approximately 270,000 clones, roughly 80% being singletons. Sequenced input: peripheral blood. The receptors were sampled from a person between 65 and 79 years old with COVID-19, enrolled during active disease.

The chain uses TRBV5-1 and TRBJ2-1, with no clear D. V lost 3 bases to trimming and J lost 3 bases, with 13 bases between them. This CDR3 has 15 amino acids. The germline CDR1 and CDR2 sequences are SGHRS and YFSETQ. This chain's CDR3 is CASSSDFGDYNEQFF. CDR3 in DNA: TGCGCCAGCAGCTCCGATTTTGGAGACTACAATGAGCAGTTCTTC.

This clone was detected a few times. At one end, the junction sequence differs from germline, possibly due to a read error. The chain recombines TRBV5-1 with TRBJ2-7; 11 positions agree with TRBD1. Germline loops: CDR1 SGHRS, CDR2 YFSETQ. This CDR3 is built from 14 residues. CDR3 sequence: CASSPLGQGAVSDF. The DNA of the CDR3 is TGCGCCAGCAGCCCACTCGGACAGGGGGCCGTAAGTGACTTC.

V and J are TRBV4-2 and TRBJ1-4, with D hard to call. Per germline, CDR1 LGHNA and CDR2 YNFKEQ. CDR3 size: 12 residues. Between the trimmed V and J ends, which lost 4 bases and 5 bases, there was a span of 5 bases. The CDR3 DNA is TGTGCCAGCAGCCGAACAAATGAAAAACTGTTTTTT. Amino acids: CASSRTNEKLFF.

The gene calls are TRBV4-1 and TRBJ2-3, with TRBD2 as a possible D gene (6 bases). Per germline, CDR1 MGHRA and CDR2 YSYEKL. Trimming removed 4 bases from V and 2 bases from J, with 13 bases in between. This CDR3 has 15 residues. The CDR3 sequence: CASSRPGLDTDTQYF. CDR3 bases: TGCGCCAGCAGCCGCCCGGGACTCGACACAGATACGCAGTATTTT.

The V call is TRBV28, the J call TRBJ2-1; D ambiguous. The CDR3 covers 14 residues. Germline V lookup: CDR1 MDHEN, CDR2 SYDVKM. V was trimmed by 2 bases and J by 2 bases, leaving 7 bases between them. In nucleotides, the CDR3 is TGTGCCAGCAGTTTAGCGGCACCCTACAATGAGCAGTTCTTC. Its protein product is CASSLAAPYNEQFF. Supplemented by reference TRBV28 and TRBJ2-1, the full variable domain reads DVKVTQSSRYLVKRTGEKVFLECVQDMDHENMFWYRQDPGLGLRLIYFSYDVKMKEKGDIPEGYSVSREKKERFSLILESASTNQTSMYLCASSLAAPYNEQFFGPGTRLTVL.

The gene calls are TRBV7-2 and TRBJ2-7; 13 nucleotides align to TRBD2. V trimming: 5 bases; J trimming: 7 bases; junction bases outside the gene matches: 5. The CDR3 runs to 14 residues. CDR1 and CDR2 (germline): SGHTA, FQGNSA. CDR3 coding DNA: TGTGCCAGCAGCCGGGGGACTAGCGGGGTAGAGCAGTACTTC. Its translation: CASSRGTSGVEQYF.

This clone has more than one count but fewer than ten. The V and J genes are TRBV11-2 and TRBJ1-3; D is unresolved. The CDR3 covers 13 residues. Trimming stripped 6 bases from V and 0 bases from J, with 6 bases between. Germline values: CDR1 SGHAT, CDR2 FQNNGV. The CDR3 sequence is CASRRDSGNTIYF. CDR3 DNA: TGTGCCAGCAGAAGAGACTCTGGAAACACCATATATTTT.

This clone was seen once. The CDR3 reads CASSLGSGGATGELFF. CDR3 DNA sequence: TGCGCCAGCAGCTTAGGGTCAGGAGGGGCCACCGGGGAGCTGTTTTTT. This sequence joins TRBV5-1 and TRBJ2-2, with D possibly TRBD2 on 6 matching bases. CDR1 is SGHRS and CDR2 is YFSETQ in the germline V gene. CDR3 length equals 16 residues. V was pared by 2 bases and J by 4 bases, with 15 bases between.

The chain recombines TRBV27 with TRBJ2-3; 11 bases align to TRBD2. The CDR3 contains 19 residues. Trimming took 4 bases from V and 4 from J; bases not matched to a gene: 16. The germline V gene encodes CDR1 MNHEY and CDR2 SMNVEV (reference sequence). The CDR3 is CASSSIVASGGHSADTQYF. The CDR3 region has the DNA TGTGCCAGCAGTTCGATTGTCGCTAGCGGGGGGCATAGCGCAGATACGCAGTATTTT.

The chain couples TRBV6-1 to TRBJ2-7; 11 nucleotides agree with TRBD2. With V trimmed by 3 bases and J by 3 bases, 4 bases remained unmatched. The CDR3 is 15 residues long. In germline, CDR1 is MNHNS, CDR2 SASEGT. The CDR3 region has the DNA TGTGCCAGCAGTGAGACTAGCGGGGTAGTCTACGAGCAGTACTTC. Translation gives CASSETSGVVYEQYF.

This chain connects TRBV2 to TRBJ2-3; 10 bases map to TRBD2. Looked up from germline, CDR1 is SNHLY and CDR2 is FYNNEI. Trimming removed 10 bases from V and 3 bases from J; junction bases left unmatched: 4. This CDR3 spans 13 amino acids. CDR3 nucleotides: TGTGCCACCAGCGGGGGGGCGACAGATACGCAGTATTTT. As protein: CATSGGATDTQYF.

The chain couples TRBV7-9 to TRBJ1-6; 8 nucleotides match TRBD1. V dropped 6 bases and J dropped 6; count of bases not matched to a gene: 7. The germline gives CDR1 SEHNR, CDR2 FQNEAQ (reference sequence). CDR3 length: 15 amino acids. In DNA form, the CDR3 reads TGTGCCAGCAGGCGGGGACAGGCCCTTAATTCACCCCTCCACTTT. This translates into CASRRGQALNSPLHF.

The rearrangement uses TRBV13 and TRBJ1-1; TRBD1 is a possible D gene (6 bases). Per germline, CDR1 PRHDT and CDR2 FYEKMQ (reference sequence). The V end was cut by 5 bases, the J end by 6 bases, with 13 bases between. This CDR3 region has 13 residues. The CDR3 protein is CASSPREGAEAFF. CDR3 nucleotide sequence: TGTGCCAGCAGCCCGAGAGAGGGGGCTGAAGCTTTCTTT.

The chain combines TRBV4-2 with TRBJ2-5; TRBD2 matches 11 bases. Germline V gives CDR1 LGHNA, CDR2 YNFKEQ. Trimming at V came to 1 base and at J to 2 bases, leaving 9 bases not matched to a gene. The CDR3 loop spans 18 amino acids. Here the CDR3 reads CASSQGLSGRAVQETQYF. CDR3 coding DNA: TGTGCCAGCAGCCAAGGGCTTAGCGGGAGGGCCGTTCAAGAGACCCAGTACTTC.